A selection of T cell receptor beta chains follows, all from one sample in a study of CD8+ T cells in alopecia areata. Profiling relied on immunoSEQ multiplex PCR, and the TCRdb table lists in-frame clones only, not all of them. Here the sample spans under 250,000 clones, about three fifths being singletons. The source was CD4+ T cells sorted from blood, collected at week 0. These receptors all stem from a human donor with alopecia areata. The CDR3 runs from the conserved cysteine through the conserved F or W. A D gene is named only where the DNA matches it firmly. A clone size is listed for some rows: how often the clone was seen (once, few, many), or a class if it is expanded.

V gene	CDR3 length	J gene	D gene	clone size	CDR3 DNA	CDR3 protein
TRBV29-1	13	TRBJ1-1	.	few	TGCAGCGTTGCGGGCACATTGAACACTGAAGCTTTCTTT	CSVAGTLNTEAFF
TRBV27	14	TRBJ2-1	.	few	TGTGCCAGCAGTTTCCAGGGATCCTACAATGAGCAGTTCTTC	CASSFQGSYNEQFF
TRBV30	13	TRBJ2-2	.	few	TGTGCCTGGAGCCGGGCCTACACCGGGGAGCTGTTTTTT	CAWSRAYTGELFF
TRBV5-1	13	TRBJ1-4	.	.	TGCGCCAGCAGGCGGGGGTTGGATGAAAAACTGTTTTTT	CASRRGLDEKLFF
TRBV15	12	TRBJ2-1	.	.	TGTGCCACCAGCAGGGGACGTTCGGAGCAGTTCTTC	CATSRGRSEQFF
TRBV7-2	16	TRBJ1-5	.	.	TGTGCCAGCAGCTTAGGGGGGCGGGGAGGCAATCAGCCCCAGCATTTT	CASSLGGRGGNQPQHF
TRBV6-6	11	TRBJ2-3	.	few	TGTGCCAGCAGTGTAGTCGATACGCAGTATTTT	CASSVVDTQYF
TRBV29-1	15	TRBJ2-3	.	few	TGCAGCGTAAGATTTGGGACCTCCTCCACAGATACGCAGTATTTT	CSVRFGTSSTDTQYF
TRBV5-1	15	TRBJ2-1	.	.	TGCGCCAGCAGCTTGGATTCAGGGTATAGCAATGAGCAGTTCTTC	CASSLDSGYSNEQFF
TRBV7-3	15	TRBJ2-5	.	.	TGTGCCAGCAGCTTAGTCGGAGGGGGCGGAGAGACCCAGTACTTC	CASSLVGGGGETQYF
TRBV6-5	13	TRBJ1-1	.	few	TGTGCCAGCAGTTATCGGTTGAACACTGAAGCTTTCTTT	CASSYRLNTEAFF
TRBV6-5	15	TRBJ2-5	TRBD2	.	TGTGCCAGCAGTTACTCGTGGACTAGCATTCAGACCCAGTACTTC	CASSYSWTSIQTQYF
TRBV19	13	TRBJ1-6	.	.	TGTGCCAGTAGTAAGGGCTGGGATTCACCCCTCCACTTT	CASSKGWDSPLHF
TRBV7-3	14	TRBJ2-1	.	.	TGTGCCAGCAGCTTAATGGCTGCGTCTGCTGAGCAGTTCTTC	CASSLMAASAEQFF
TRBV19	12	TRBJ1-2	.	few	TGTGCCACCCTGGTCAGGGTAGCTGGCTACACCTTC	CATLVRVAGYTF
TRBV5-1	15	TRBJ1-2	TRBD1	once	TGCGCCAGCAGCATGACCGGGACAGGGGTCAATGGCTACACCTTC	CASSMTGTGVNGYTF
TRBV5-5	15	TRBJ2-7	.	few	TGTGCCAGCAGCTTGGTTTGGCTGGGGACCTACGAGCAGTACTTC	CASSLVWLGTYEQYF
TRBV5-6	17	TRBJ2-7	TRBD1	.	TGTGCCAGCAGCTCGACCGGGACAGGCTCTTTTGGCCACGAGCAGTACTTC	CASSSTGTGSFGHEQYF
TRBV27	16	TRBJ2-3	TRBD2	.	TGTGCCAGCAGTCCCGGGACTAGCGGGAAGGCAGATACGCAGTATTTT	CASSPGTSGKADTQYF
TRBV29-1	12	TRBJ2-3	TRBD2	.	TGCAGCGCCCACGGGGAGGGGTCGACGCAGTATTTT	CSAHGEGSTQYF